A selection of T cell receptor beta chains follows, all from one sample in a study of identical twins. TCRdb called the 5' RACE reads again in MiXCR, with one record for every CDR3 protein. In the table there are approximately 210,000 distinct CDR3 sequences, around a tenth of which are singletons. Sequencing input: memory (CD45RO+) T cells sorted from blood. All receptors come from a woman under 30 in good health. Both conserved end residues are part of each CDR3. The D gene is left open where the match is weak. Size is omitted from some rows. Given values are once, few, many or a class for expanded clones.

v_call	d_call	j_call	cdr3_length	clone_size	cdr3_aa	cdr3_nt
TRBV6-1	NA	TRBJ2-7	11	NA	CAIRQNYEQYF	TGTGCCATCCGACAGAACTACGAGCAGTACTTC
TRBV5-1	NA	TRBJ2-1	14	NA	CASSLSGQYNEQFF	TGCGCCAGCAGCTTGTCTGGGCAGTACAATGAGCAGTTCTTC
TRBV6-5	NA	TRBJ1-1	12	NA	CASSARWTEAFF	TGTGCCAGCAGCGCCAGATGGACTGAAGCTTTCTTT
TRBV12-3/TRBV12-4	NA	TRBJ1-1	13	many	CASSYRENTEAFF	TGTGCCAGCAGTTACAGGGAGAACACTGAAGCTTTCTTT
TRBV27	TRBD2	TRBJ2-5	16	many	CASRGLAGGIQETQYF	TGTGCCAGCAGGGGACTAGCGGGAGGGATACAAGAGACCCAGTACTTC
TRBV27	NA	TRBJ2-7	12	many	CASRSSRYEQYF	TGTGCCAGCAGGTCTAGCCGGTACGAGCAGTACTTC
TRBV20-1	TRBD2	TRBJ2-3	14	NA	CSARRASGSDTQYF	TGCAGTGCTAGGAGGGCTAGCGGGAGCGATACGCAGTATTTT
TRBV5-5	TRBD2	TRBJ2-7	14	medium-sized	CASSLETSGDEQYF	TGTGCCAGCAGCTTGGAGACTAGCGGCGACGAGCAGTACTTC
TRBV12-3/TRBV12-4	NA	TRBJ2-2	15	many	CASSLRLGNAGELFF	TGTGCCAGCAGTCTCCGGCTGGGGAACGCCGGGGAGCTGTTTTTT
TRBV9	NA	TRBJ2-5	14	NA	CASSPSHTQETQYF	TGTGCCAGCAGTCCCAGTCATACACAAGAGACCCAGTACTTC